A selection of T cell receptor beta chains follows, all from one sample in a study of yellow fever vaccine responses in identical twins. TCRdb re-called the RT-PCR reads through MiXCR, storing one row per CDR3 protein. The sample consists of approximately 17,000 distinct CDR3 sequences, around 65% of them appearing once. This sample comprised T cells from blood (PBMCs), unsorted or a sorted subset (not recorded which), obtained before or after yellow fever vaccination (not recorded which). The receptors come from a woman between 18 and 30 years old who received the yellow fever vaccine. The CDR3 runs from the conserved cysteine through the conserved F or W. The D gene is left open where the match is weak. The size field is filled for only some rows; it gives once, few, many or a size class.

v_call	d_call	j_call	clone_size	cdr3_aa	cdr3_nt
TRBV3-1	NA	TRBJ2-1	NA	CASSQDNRGGISSYNEQFF	TGTGCCAGCAGCCAAGATAACCGAGGTGGGATAAGCTCCTACAATGAGCAGTTCTTC
TRBV2	NA	TRBJ2-2	NA	CASSSLSGELFF	TGTGCCAGCAGTTCCTTAAGCGGGGAGCTGTTTTTT
TRBV12-3/TRBV12-4	TRBD2	TRBJ2-3	NA	CASRPSGGGIIADTQYF	TGTGCCAGCAGGCCTAGCGGGGGGGGCATTATCGCAGATACGCAGTATTTT
TRBV11-2	NA	TRBJ2-1	few	CASSFQLALSYNEQFF	TGTGCCAGCAGCTTTCAGCTAGCGCTCTCCTACAATGAGCAGTTCTTC
TRBV12-3/TRBV12-4	NA	TRBJ2-1	NA	CASSFFSRGGGSRFF	TGTGCCAGCAGTTTTTTCTCTAGGGGGGGAGGCTCAAGGTTCTTC
TRBV11-3	TRBD1	TRBJ1-2	NA	CASSSLKGALMDYGYTF	TGTGCCAGCAGCTCCTTAAAGGGGGCCCTAATGGACTATGGCTACACCTTC
TRBV9	TRBD1	TRBJ1-5	NA	CASSDRDRNQPQHF	TGTGCCAGCAGCGACCGGGACAGAAATCAGCCCCAGCATTTT
TRBV19	NA	TRBJ1-1	NA	CASSVDRNTEAFF	TGTGCCAGTAGTGTCGACAGGAACACTGAAGCTTTCTTT
TRBV23-1	NA	TRBJ2-3	few	CASSQAISGSSTDTQYF	TGCGCCAGCAGTCAAGCCATATCCGGAAGCAGCACAGATACGCAGTATTTT
TRBV11-3	TRBD1	TRBJ2-1	NA	CASSLDGTGNEQFF	TGTGCCAGCAGCTTAGACGGGACAGGGAATGAGCAGTTCTTC
TRBV4-2	TRBD2	TRBJ2-1	NA	CASSQDFSGGPNEQFF	TGTGCCAGCAGCCAAGATTTCAGCGGGGGGCCCAATGAGCAGTTCTTC